One and the same sample provided the 23 T cell receptor beta chains below, sequenced in a study of T-cell reconstitution after alpha-beta-depleted transplantation in children. Preparation of the TCRbeta library used unique molecular identifiers. TCRdb re-called the PCR reads through MiXCR, storing one row per CDR3 protein. Among 450,000 to 600,000 distinct CDR3 sequences listed, approximately 13% were seen once. The specimen was PBMCs, mostly from graft donor cells, collected 360 days after TCRalphabeta/CD19-depleted stem cell transplant. The receptors were sampled from a male patient under 18 who had a stem cell transplant for acute myeloid leukemia, so the T cells may come from the graft donor.

This clonotype was counted a few times. The CDR3 here is CASSPPGFGYSNQPQHF. Written as DNA, the CDR3 is TGCGCCAGCAGCCCGCCGGGGTTCGGATATAGCAATCAGCCCCAGCATTTT. V usage is TRBV5-1 and J usage is TRBJ1-5, with no clear D. CDR1 is SGHRS, CDR2 YFSETQ, per germline. Trimming left V 4 bases short and J 0 bases short, with 17 bases between. The CDR3 runs 17 residues.

This clonotype was detected ten times or more. The chain couples TRBV4-1 to TRBJ2-7; 9 bases match TRBD2. V lost 0 bases and J lost 2; bases outside the gene matches: 11. CDR3 length equals 18 residues. Germline CDR1 reads MGHRA; CDR2 reads YSYEKL. The CDR3, as DNA: TGCGCCAGCAGCCAAGAACCTAGCGGGGTTCCCCCTACCTACGAGCAGTACTTC. Its translation: CASSQEPSGVPPTYEQYF.

This clonotype has ten or more counts. This chain connects TRBV5-1 to TRBJ2-1, with 14 bases that match TRBD2. V shed 0 bases, J shed 1 base, and the junction held 6 bases outside the gene matches. The CDR3 has 19 residues. The germline V gene has CDR1 SGHRS and CDR2 YFSETQ. Here the CDR3 DNA reads TGCGCCAGCAGCTTGGTGGGACTAGCGGGAGTGTGGTCCTACAATGAGCAGTTCTTC. As protein: CASSLVGLAGVWSYNEQFF.

This clonotype was observed many times. This chain connects TRBV6-1 to TRBJ1-2; 12 bases are a match to TRBD1. This CDR3 is 14 amino acids long. V lost 6 bases, J lost 7 bases, and 6 bases stayed unmatched. From germline, CDR1 is MNHNS and CDR2 SASEGT. This CDR3 is CASSRGQGARGYTF. CDR3 DNA: TGTGCCAGCAGCCGGGGACAGGGGGCTCGTGGCTACACCTTC.

This clonotype appeared a few times. The V gene is TRBV29-1, the J gene TRBJ1-1; TRBD1 agrees at 7 bases. Germline CDR1 SQVTM, CDR2 ANQGSEA. The CDR3 extends over 13 amino acids. The J segment lost 4 bases and the V segment lost 3 bases, leaving 5 bases of the junction unmatched. CDR3 DNA: TGCAGCGTTGAGGGACAGCGCCGCACTGAAGCTTTCTTT. Protein sequence: CSVEGQRRTEAFF.

A remark on this clonotype: The junction shows a germline mismatch at one end, possibly a read error. The chain uses TRBV6-2 or TRBV6-3 and TRBJ2-1; 11 nucleotides align to TRBD2. Germline V lookup: CDR1 MNHEY, CDR2 SVGEGT. The CDR3 length is 15 residues. The CDR3 nucleotides are TGTGCCAGCAGTTACCCACTAGCGGGGGTCGCTCGCCGGCTCTTC. It encodes CASSYPLAGVARRLF.

This clonotype was recorded a few times. The V gene is TRBV5-6, the J gene TRBJ2-7, with D uncertain. CDR3 length equals 13 residues. Per the germline V gene, CDR1 is SGHDT and CDR2 is YYEEEE. V lost 5 bases and J 3 bases, leaving 12 bases between the germline ends. The CDR3 bases are TGTGCCAGCAGTCAACTCCGGGTCTACGAGCAGTACTTC. Its translation: CASSQLRVYEQYF.

This clonotype was observed a handful of times. The chain uses TRBV19 and TRBJ2-5, with 9 bases aligning to TRBD1. Germline loops: CDR1 LNHDA, CDR2 SQIVND (reference sequence). CDR3 length: 14 residues. V shed 3 bases, J shed 9 bases, and the junction held 8 bases outside the gene matches. The CDR3 region has the DNA TGTGCCAGTAGTATGGACAGGGGAGGATTGGCCCAGTACTTC. It yields the protein CASSMDRGGLAQYF.

This clonotype was recorded at least ten times. V and J are TRBV9 and TRBJ2-1; D not resolved. Germline lookup yields CDR1 SGDLS and CDR2 YYNGEE. CDR3 length: 13 residues. The V end lost 1 base, the J end lost 0 bases, and 2 bases lay between the germline ends. CDR3 sequence reads: CASSVFSYNEQFF. The CDR3 DNA is TGTGCCAGCAGCGTATTCTCCTACAATGAGCAGTTCTTC.

The V gene is TRBV30, the J gene TRBJ2-7; D unclear. The CDR3 is 11 residues long. V was pared by 1 base and J by 5 bases, with 6 bases between. CDR1 is GTSNPN, CDR2 SVGIG, per germline (reference sequence). The CDR3 loop is CAWSEVHEQYF. The CDR3 DNA follows: TGTGCCTGGAGTGAAGTCCACGAGCAGTACTTC.

This clonotype was observed a few times. The V gene is TRBV20-1, the J gene TRBJ2-5, with 8 bases aligning to TRBD1. The CDR3 totals 15 residues. Germline assignment: CDR1 DFQATT and CDR2 SNEGSKA (reference sequence). Trimming at V came to 5 bases and at J to 3 bases, leaving 11 bases not matched to a gene. The CDR3 DNA sequence: TGCAGTGCTTCCACCAGGGGGCGCGAGAAAGAGACCCAGTACTTC. Its translation: CSASTRGREKETQYF.

This sequence joins TRBV18 and TRBJ1-1, with D perhaps TRBD1 (5 bases). V was shortened by 1 base and J by 4 bases, with 10 bases between the two germline ends. Looked up from germline, CDR1 is KGHSH and CDR2 is LQKENI. The CDR3 is 14 amino acids. Here the CDR3 reads CASSPLRTLTEAFF. The CDR3 bases are TGTGCCAGCTCACCACTCAGGACACTCACTGAAGCTTTCTTT.

This clonotype came up a few times. V and J are TRBV5-1 and TRBJ2-2, with 7 bases identical to TRBD1. Germline V lookup: CDR1 SGHRS, CDR2 YFSETQ. Germline trimming cut 3 bases from V and 4 bases from J; bases unmatched to any gene: 6. The CDR3 runs to 15 residues. The CDR3 loop reads CASSSPGQVTGELFF. Written as DNA, the CDR3 is TGCGCCAGCAGCTCACCCGGACAGGTCACCGGGGAGCTGTTTTTT.

This clonotype occurred a few times. CDR3 sequence reads: CASSLRAGGWIDEQFF. In nucleotides, the CDR3 is TGTGCCAGCAGCCTGAGAGCGGGAGGTTGGATAGATGAGCAGTTCTTC. The chain couples TRBV7-6 to TRBJ2-1, with 9 bases lining up with TRBD2. CDR3 size: 16 residues. Trimming at V came to 5 bases and at J to 8 bases, leaving 13 bases not matched to a gene. Germline V lookup: CDR1 SGHVS, CDR2 FNYEAQ.

This clonotype was seen a few times. This rearrangement joins TRBV20-1 to TRBJ2-2, with a possible D match to TRBD2 (6 bases). The germline V gene encodes CDR1 DFQATT and CDR2 SNEGSKA (reference sequence). V dropped 1 base and J dropped 1 base, with 16 bases sitting between them. There are 17 residues in the CDR3. CDR3 amino acids: CSARVSGAGRNTGELFF. The DNA for the CDR3 is TGCAGTGCTAGAGTCTCCGGGGCGGGACGGAACACCGGGGAGCTGTTTTTT.

Ten or more counts support this clonotype. The V call is TRBV19, the J call TRBJ2-7, with a weak D call TRBD2 (5 bases). Trimming removed 5 bases at V and 2 bases at J, with 16 bases between. CDR3 length: 15 amino acids. Germline V gives CDR1 LNHDA, CDR2 SQIVND (reference sequence). CDR3 loop: CASSSTSWRTYEQYF. The CDR3 region has the DNA TGTGCCAGTAGTTCAACTAGTTGGCGCACCTACGAGCAGTACTTC.

The chain links TRBV28 to TRBJ2-5; 16 bases are shared with TRBD2. The CDR3 contains 18 residues. J lost 5 bases, V lost 6 bases, and 12 bases had no gene match. Per germline, CDR1 MDHEN and CDR2 SYDVKM. CDR3 loop: CASSLPGTSGRAAETQYF. The CDR3 DNA reads TGTGCCAGCAGCTTGCCCGGGACTAGCGGGAGGGCCGCGGAGACCCAGTACTTC.

This clonotype was detected ten times or more. The V gene is TRBV5-1, the J gene TRBJ2-3; tentative D call: TRBD2 (6 bases). V was shortened by 4 bases and J by 2 bases, with 14 bases between the two germline ends. There are 15 residues in the CDR3. Germline CDR1 reads SGHRS; CDR2 reads YFSETQ. The CDR3 reads CASSPRGAVTDTQYF. CDR3 nucleotides: TGCGCCAGCAGCCCCCGCGGGGCGGTCACAGATACGCAGTATTTT.

The table lists this clonotype with a few counts. This sequence joins TRBV29-1 and TRBJ1-4; a weak D match, TRBD1 (6 bases). Germline lookup yields CDR1 SQVTM and CDR2 ANQGSEA. V was clipped by 4 bases and J by 0 bases, with 18 bases between them. There are 17 residues in the CDR3. The DNA of the CDR3 is TGCAGCGTTGTAACGGGGGGCAGACCTGCAACTAATGAAAAACTGTTTTTT. Its translation is CSVVTGGRPATNEKLFF.

This clonotype was observed a handful of times. The chain couples TRBV7-9 to TRBJ2-3, with D possibly being TRBD1 (5 bases). The V gene's germline CDR1 is SEHNR and CDR2 FQNEAQ (reference sequence). V lost 4 bases, J lost 2 bases, and 16 bases lay in between. This CDR3 has 16 amino acids. CDR3 amino acids: CASSWGPGRPTDTQYF. The CDR3 DNA reads as TGTGCCAGCAGCTGGGGCCCCGGGCGCCCCACAGATACGCAGTATTTT.

Ten or more counts support this clonotype. This chain connects TRBV10-3 to TRBJ1-5; a possible D gene is TRBD1 (5 bases). V was trimmed by 3 bases and J by 6 bases, leaving 15 bases between them. This CDR3 region has 15 residues. Germline V gene sequence: CDR1 ENHRY, CDR2 SYGVKD. CDR3 sequence reads: CAISEGSRDSQPQHF. The CDR3 DNA sequence: TGTGCCATCAGTGAAGGCTCCCGAGACAGTCAGCCCCAGCATTTT.

DNA for the CDR3: TGTGCCAGCAGCTTCCGACAGTCGGGAGAGACCCAGTACTTC. This gives the protein CASSFRQSGETQYF. The chain couples TRBV7-2 to TRBJ2-5; the D gene is possibly TRBD1 (5 bases). Germline lookup yields CDR1 SGHTA and CDR2 FQGNSA. The CDR3 loop spans 14 amino acids. V was shortened by 3 bases and J by 4 bases, with 12 bases between the two germline ends.

This clonotype appeared a few times. This chain joins TRBV25-1 and TRBJ2-5; the match to TRBD1 covers 9 bases. V trimming: 2 bases; J trimming: 5 bases; junction bases outside the gene matches: 9. The CDR3 loop spans 16 amino acids. The germline V gene encodes CDR1 MGHDK and CDR2 SYGVNS. The CDR3: CASSEQRDRVRETQYF. The CDR3 nucleotides are TGTGCCAGCAGTGAACAAAGGGACAGGGTGCGGGAGACCCAGTACTTC. Using reference TRBV25-1 and TRBJ2-5 for the parts outside the CDR3, the full variable domain is EADIYQTPRYLVIGTGKKITLECSQTMGHDKMYWYQQDPGMELHLIHYSYGVNSTEKGDLSSESTVSRIRTEHFPLTLESARPSHTSQYLCASSEQRDRVRETQYFGPGTRLLVL.